This TCR beta chain was observed in a study of T-cell reconstitution after alpha-beta-depleted transplantation in children. Note on this clonotype: Its specificity is unknown.

A library of TCRbeta sequences, prepared with unique molecular identifiers, was generated. MiXCR was run by TCRdb on the PCR reads, yielding one entry per CDR3 protein. The table has approximately 1,000,000 distinct CDR3 sequences, around 30% seen once; the top ten hold roughly 28%. The study's findings and limits: Expanded graft clones, several hundred of them, were reportedly the source of alpha-beta T cells about two months after transplant. At day 60, the high TCRbeta diversity found in some patients originated from recipient T cells and thymic progenitors that had survived. Most T-cell counts and diversity one year after the transplant came from T cells that were newly produced.

The specimen comprised PBMCs, mostly from graft donor cells, sampled 360 days after TCRalphabeta/CD19-depleted stem cell transplant. This receptor was taken from a boy less than two years old who had a stem cell transplant for SCID, so the T cells may come from the graft donor.

The CDR3 region is CASSDAWTEETQYF. The CDR3 DNA reads TGTGCCAGCAGTGATGCCTGGACAGAAGAGACCCAGTACTTC. The rearrangement links TRBV2 to TRBJ2-5; maybe TRBD1 (6 bases). Per germline, CDR1 SNHLY and CDR2 FYNNEI. This CDR3 is built from 14 residues. The V and J ends lost 3 bases and 3 bases respectively, with 11 bases between them. The whole variable domain, remainder taken from reference TRBV2 and TRBJ2-5, is EPEVTQTPSHQVTQMGQEVILRCVPISNHLYFYWYRQILGQKVEFLVSFYNNEISEKSEIFDDQFSVERPDGSNFTLKIRSTKLEDSAMYFCASSDAWTEETQYFGPGTRLLVL.